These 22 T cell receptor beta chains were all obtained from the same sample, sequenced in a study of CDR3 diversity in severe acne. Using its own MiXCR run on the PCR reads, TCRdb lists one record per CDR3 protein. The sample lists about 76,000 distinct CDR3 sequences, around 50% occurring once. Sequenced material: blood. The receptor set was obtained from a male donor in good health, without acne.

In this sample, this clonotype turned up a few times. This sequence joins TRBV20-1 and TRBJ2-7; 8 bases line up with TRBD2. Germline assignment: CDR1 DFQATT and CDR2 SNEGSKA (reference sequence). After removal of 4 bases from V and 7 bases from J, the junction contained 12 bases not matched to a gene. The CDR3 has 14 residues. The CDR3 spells CSATGLTGGLEQYF. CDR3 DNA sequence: TGCAGTGCTACGGGGCTTACGGGAGGGCTGGAGCAGTACTTC.

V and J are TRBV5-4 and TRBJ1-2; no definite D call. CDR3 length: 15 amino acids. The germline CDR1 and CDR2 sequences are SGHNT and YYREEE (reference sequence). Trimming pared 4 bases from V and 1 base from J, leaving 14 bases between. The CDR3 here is CASSVGGGRNYGYTF. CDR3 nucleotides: TGTGCCAGCAGCGTGGGTGGAGGCCGTAACTATGGCTACACCTTC.

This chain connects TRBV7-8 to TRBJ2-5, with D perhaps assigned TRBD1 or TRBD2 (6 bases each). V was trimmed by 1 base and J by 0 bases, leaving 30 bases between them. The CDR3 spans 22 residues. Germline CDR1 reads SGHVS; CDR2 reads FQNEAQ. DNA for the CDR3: TGTGCCAGCAGCTTAGGTACTGGGTCTCTTGGGCTCGGGGGCCGTGACCAAGAGACCCAGTACTTC. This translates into CASSLGTGSLGLGGRDQETQYF.

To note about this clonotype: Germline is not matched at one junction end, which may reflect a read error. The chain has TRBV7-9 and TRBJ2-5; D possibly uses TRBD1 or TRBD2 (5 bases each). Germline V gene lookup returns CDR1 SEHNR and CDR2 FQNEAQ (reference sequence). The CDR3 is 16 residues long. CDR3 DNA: TGCGCCAGCAGCTTGGTTTTTGTTACTTGGGGGGAGACCCAGTACTTC. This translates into CASSLVFVTWGETQYF.

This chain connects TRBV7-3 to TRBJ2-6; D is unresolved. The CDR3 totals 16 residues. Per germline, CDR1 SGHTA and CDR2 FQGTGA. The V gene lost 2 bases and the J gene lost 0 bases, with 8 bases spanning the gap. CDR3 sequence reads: CASSLVRSSGANVLTF. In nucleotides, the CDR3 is TGTGCCAGCAGCTTAGTCAGGAGCTCTGGGGCCAACGTCCTGACTTTC.

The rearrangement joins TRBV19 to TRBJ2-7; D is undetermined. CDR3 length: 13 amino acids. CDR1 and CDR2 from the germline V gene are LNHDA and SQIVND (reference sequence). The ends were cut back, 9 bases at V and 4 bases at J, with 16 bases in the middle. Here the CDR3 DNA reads TGTGCCAGCAGCGCCGGCTGGGGTTACGAGCAGTACTTC. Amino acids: CASSAGWGYEQYF. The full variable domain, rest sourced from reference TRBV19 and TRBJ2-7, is DGGITQSPKYLFRKEGQNVTLSCEQNLNHDAMYWYRQDPGQGLRLIYYSQIVNDFQKGDIAEGYSVSREKKESFPLTVTSAQKNPTAFYLCASSAGWGYEQYFGPGTRLTVT.

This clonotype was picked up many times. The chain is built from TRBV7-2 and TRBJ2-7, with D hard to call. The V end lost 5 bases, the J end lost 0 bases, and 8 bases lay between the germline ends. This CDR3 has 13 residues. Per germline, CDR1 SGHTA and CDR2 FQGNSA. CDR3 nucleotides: TGTGCCAGCAGCAGACGTAACTCCTACGAGCAGTACTTC. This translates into CASSRRNSYEQYF.

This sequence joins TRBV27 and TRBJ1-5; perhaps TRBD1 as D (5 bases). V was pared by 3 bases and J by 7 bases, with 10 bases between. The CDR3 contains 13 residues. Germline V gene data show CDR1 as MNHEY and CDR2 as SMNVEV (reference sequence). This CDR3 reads CASSFGGNQPQHF. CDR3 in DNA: TGTGCCAGCAGTTTCGGGGGGAACCAGCCCCAGCATTTT.

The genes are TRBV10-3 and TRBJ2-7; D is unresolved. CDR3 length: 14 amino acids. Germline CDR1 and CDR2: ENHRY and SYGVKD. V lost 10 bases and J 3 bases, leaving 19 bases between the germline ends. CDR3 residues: CASTPRVGYYEQYF. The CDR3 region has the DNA TGTGCCAGCACTCCCCGGGTGGGTTACTACGAGCAGTACTTC.

CDR3 in DNA: TGTGCCAGCAGCCAGACTAGCGGAGACTACAATGAGCAGTACTTC. This codes for CASSQTSGDYNEQYF. The chain combines TRBV7-2 with TRBJ2-7; 9 positions agree with TRBD2. The CDR3 runs to 15 residues. Germline CDR1 reads SGHTA; CDR2 reads FQGNSA. The V segment lost 5 bases and the J segment 7 bases; nucleotides outside the gene matches: 12.

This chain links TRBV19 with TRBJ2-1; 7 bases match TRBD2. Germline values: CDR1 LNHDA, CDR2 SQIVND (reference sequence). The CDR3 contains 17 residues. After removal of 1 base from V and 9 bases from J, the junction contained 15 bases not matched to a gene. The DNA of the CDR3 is TGTGCCAGTAGTATAGCGACCAACGGCGGGAGCCAGTGTGAGCAGTTCTTC. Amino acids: CASSIATNGGSQCEQFF.

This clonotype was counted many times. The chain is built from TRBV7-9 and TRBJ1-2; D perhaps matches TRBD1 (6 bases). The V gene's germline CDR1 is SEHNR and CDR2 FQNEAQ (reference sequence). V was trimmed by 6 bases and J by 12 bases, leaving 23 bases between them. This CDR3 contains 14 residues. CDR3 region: CASRKTGPVWGHTF. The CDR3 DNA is TGTGCCAGCAGGAAGACAGGACCAGTCTGGGGCCACACCTTC.

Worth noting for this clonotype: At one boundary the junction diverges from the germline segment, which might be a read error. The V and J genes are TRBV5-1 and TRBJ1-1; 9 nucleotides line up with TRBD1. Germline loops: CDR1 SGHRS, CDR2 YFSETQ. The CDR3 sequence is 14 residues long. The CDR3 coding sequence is TGTGCCAGCGCTGGACAGGGGCCTGGGACTGAAGCTTTCTTT. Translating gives CASAGQGPGTEAFF.

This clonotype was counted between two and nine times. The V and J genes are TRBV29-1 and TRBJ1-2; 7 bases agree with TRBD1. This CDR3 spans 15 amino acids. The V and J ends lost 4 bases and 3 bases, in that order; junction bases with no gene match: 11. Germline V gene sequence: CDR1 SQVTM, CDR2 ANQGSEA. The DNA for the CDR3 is TGCAGCGTTGGGAGGGGGACAGCCTCTTACTATGGCTACACCTTC. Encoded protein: CSVGRGTASYYGYTF. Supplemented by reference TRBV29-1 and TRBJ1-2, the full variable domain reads SAVISQKPSRDICQRGTSLTIQCQVDSQVTMMFWYRQQPGQSLTLIATANQGSEATYESGFVIDKFPISRPNLTFSTLTVSNMSPEDSSIYLCSVGRGTASYYGYTFGSGTRLTVV.

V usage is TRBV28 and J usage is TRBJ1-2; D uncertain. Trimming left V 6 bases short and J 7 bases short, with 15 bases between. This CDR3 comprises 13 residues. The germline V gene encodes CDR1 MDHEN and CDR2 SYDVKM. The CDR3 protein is CASSYMGISGYTF. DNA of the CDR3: TGTGCCAGCAGCTACATGGGGATTAGTGGCTACACCTTC.

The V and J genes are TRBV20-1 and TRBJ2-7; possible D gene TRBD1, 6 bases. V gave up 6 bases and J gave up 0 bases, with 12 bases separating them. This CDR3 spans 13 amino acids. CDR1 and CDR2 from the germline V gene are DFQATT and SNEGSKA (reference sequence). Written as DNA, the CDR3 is TGCAGTGCCAGAACAGGGAGCTCCTACGAGCAGTACTTC. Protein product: CSARTGSSYEQYF.

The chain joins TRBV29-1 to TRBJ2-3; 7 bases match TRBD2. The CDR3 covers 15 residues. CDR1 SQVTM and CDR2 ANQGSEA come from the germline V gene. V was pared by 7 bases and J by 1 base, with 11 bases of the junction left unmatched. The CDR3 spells CSANPSGLGTDTQYF. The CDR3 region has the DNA TGCAGCGCAAACCCTAGCGGTTTGGGCACAGATACGCAGTATTTT.

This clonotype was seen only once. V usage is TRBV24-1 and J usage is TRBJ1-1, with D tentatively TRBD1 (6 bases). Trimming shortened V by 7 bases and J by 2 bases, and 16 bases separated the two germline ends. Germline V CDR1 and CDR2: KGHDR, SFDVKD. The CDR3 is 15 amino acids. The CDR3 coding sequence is TGTGCCACCAGCCCTCGGACAGCACCAAACACTGAAGCTTTCTTT. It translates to CATSPRTAPNTEAFF.

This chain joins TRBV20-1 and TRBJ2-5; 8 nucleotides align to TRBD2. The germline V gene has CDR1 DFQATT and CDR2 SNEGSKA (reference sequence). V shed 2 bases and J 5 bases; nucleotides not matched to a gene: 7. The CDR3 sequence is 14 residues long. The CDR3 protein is CSARLTGGEETQYF. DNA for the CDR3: TGCAGTGCTAGACTTACCGGGGGGGAGGAGACCCAGTACTTC.

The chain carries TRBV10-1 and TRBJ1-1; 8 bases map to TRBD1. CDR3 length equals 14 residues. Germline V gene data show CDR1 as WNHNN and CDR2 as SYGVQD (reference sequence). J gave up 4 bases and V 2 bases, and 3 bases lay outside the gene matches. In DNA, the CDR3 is TGCGCCAGCAGTGAGATAGGACAGGGCACTGAAGCTTTCTTT. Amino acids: CASSEIGQGTEAFF.

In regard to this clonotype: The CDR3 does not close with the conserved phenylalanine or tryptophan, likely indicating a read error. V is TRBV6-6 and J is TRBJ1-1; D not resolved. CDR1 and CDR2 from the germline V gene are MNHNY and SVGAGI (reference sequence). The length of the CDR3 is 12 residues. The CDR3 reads CAGSWENTEAFS. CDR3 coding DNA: TGTGCCGGCAGTTGGGAGAACACTGAAGCTTTCTCT.

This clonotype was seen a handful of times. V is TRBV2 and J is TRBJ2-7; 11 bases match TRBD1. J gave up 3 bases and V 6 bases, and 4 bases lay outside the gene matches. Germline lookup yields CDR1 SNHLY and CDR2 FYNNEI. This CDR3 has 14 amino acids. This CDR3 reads CASRGTGGRYEQYF. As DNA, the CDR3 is TGTGCCAGCAGGGGGACAGGGGGACGCTACGAGCAGTACTTC.